Each of the 23 T cell receptor beta chains below was sequenced from the same sample in a study of blood T cell repertoires in COVID-19. Clones were sequenced by immunoSEQ multiplex PCR, and TCRdb holds only the in-frame ones, with some missing. The sample lists roughly 180,000 clones; around four fifths were seen once. Material: PBMCs or T cells enriched from blood (not recorded which). All receptors come from a woman aged 60-75 years who had recovered from COVID-19.

The V gene is TRBV11-2, the J gene TRBJ2-7; tentative D call: TRBD1 (8 bases). The CDR3 spans 16 residues. Trimming left V 1 base short and J 3 bases short, with 16 bases between. Germline V gives CDR1 SGHAT, CDR2 FQNNGV. The CDR3 region has the DNA TGTGCCAGCAGCTTAGGGGGGGGACAGGCTCTCTACGAGCAGTACTTC. Protein sequence: CASSLGGGQALYEQYF.

The gene calls are TRBV11-3 and TRBJ2-1; a weak D match, TRBD2 (7 bases). Trimming removed 5 bases from V and 0 bases from J, with 14 bases in between. The CDR3 has 16 residues. From germline, CDR1 is SGHNT and CDR2 YENEEA. The CDR3 protein is CASSARGGGSYNEQFF. Here the CDR3 DNA reads TGTGCCAGCAGCGCGAGGGGGGGTGGCTCCTACAATGAGCAGTTCTTC.

The V gene is TRBV11-2, the J gene TRBJ2-7, with D tentatively TRBD2 (5 bases). The V gene's germline CDR1 is SGHAT and CDR2 FQNNGV. V dropped 5 bases and J dropped 5 bases, with 16 bases sitting between them. The CDR3 has 14 residues. The CDR3 protein is CASSATDMRDEQYF. DNA for the CDR3: TGTGCCAGCAGCGCAACAGACATGCGGGACGAGCAGTACTTC.

The CDR3 loop is CASSEYVLTGAVQWTPLHF. The CDR3 DNA reads as TGTGCCAGCAGTGAATATGTTTTGACAGGGGCCGTTCAATGGACACCCCTCCACTTT. The chain uses TRBV2 and TRBJ1-6, with TRBD1 matching over 8 bases. Germline-derived CDR1 and CDR2 are SNHLY and FYNNEI. This CDR3 is built from 19 residues. Germline trimming cut 2 bases from V and 11 bases from J; bases unmatched to any gene: 20.

V usage is TRBV4-1 and J usage is TRBJ1-5, with 7 bases lining up with TRBD1. J lost 7 bases, V lost 0 bases, and 9 bases had no gene match. Germline V gene lookup returns CDR1 MGHRA and CDR2 YSYEKL. The CDR3 spans 16 residues. CDR3 protein: CASSQEQGQLSQPQHF. The DNA of the CDR3 is TGCGCCAGCAGCCAAGAACAGGGGCAGTTAAGCCAGCCCCAGCATTTT.

V is TRBV3-1 (or the pseudogene TRBV3-2) and J is TRBJ2-3; perhaps TRBD2 as D (7 bases). Looked up from germline, CDR1 is LGHDT and CDR2 is YNNKEL (reference sequence). Trimming removed 6 bases from V and 4 bases from J, with 20 bases in between. The CDR3 is 16 residues long. The CDR3, as DNA: TGTGCCAGCAGTCCCCTAGAGGGGGGGCAAGCAGATACGCAGTATTTT. It yields the protein CASSPLEGGQADTQYF.

The chain recombines TRBV7-3 with TRBJ2-3; the match to TRBD2 covers 10 bases. The CDR3 sequence is 15 residues long. Germline assignment: CDR1 SGHTA and CDR2 FQGTGA. Trimming cost V 5 bases and J 6 bases; bases outside gene matches: 8. CDR3 loop: CASSQMSGGADTQYF. The CDR3 bases are TGTGCCAGCAGCCAAATGAGCGGGGGGGCGGATACGCAGTATTTT.

This clone has more than one count but fewer than ten. This rearrangement joins TRBV4-2 to TRBJ1-6; TRBD1 is a possible D gene (5 bases). V was trimmed by 2 bases and J by 3 bases, leaving 14 bases between them. CDR3 length: 17 amino acids. CDR1 is LGHNA and CDR2 is YNFKEQ in the germline V gene. The CDR3 region is CASSQRGDGGYNSPLHF. DNA for the CDR3: TGTGCCAGCAGCCAACGCGGGGACGGGGGCTATAATTCACCCCTCCACTTT.

The chain uses TRBV5-1 and TRBJ2-2, with TRBD2 matching 7 bases. Trimming at V came to 1 base and at J to 2 bases, leaving 5 bases not matched to a gene. This CDR3 has 16 amino acids. Germline loops: CDR1 SGHRS, CDR2 YFSETQ. The CDR3 nucleotides read TGCGCCAGCAGCTTGTCCCCGGGAGGAAACACCGGGGAGCTGTTTTTT. It yields the protein CASSLSPGGNTGELFF.

This clone was recorded a few times. Other nucleotide sequences from this sample produce the same CDR3. This sequence joins TRBV30 and TRBJ1-1; D ambiguous. The CDR3 is 14 amino acids. CDR1 GTSNPN and CDR2 SVGIG come from the germline V gene (reference sequence). V was clipped by 0 bases and J by 2 bases, with 10 bases between them. CDR3 sequence (DNA): TGTGCCTGGAGTGTATCCGGGGTCAACACTGAAGCTTTCTTT. It specifies CAWSVSGVNTEAFF.

The J gene is TRBJ2-1, the V gene TRBV19; TRBD2 agrees at 14 bases. Losses at the gene ends were 6 bases for V and 0 bases for J; bases not matched to a gene: 10. The germline CDR1 and CDR2 sequences are LNHDA and SQIVND (reference sequence). The CDR3 is 19 residues long. The CDR3 nucleotides read TGTGCCAGTAGCAATATGGGACTAGCGGGAGAATCCTCCTACAATGAGCAGTTCTTC. This codes for CASSNMGLAGESSYNEQFF.

The genes are TRBV5-1 and TRBJ1-1; 8 bases agree with TRBD1. The CDR3 sequence is 14 residues long. Germline-derived CDR1 and CDR2 are SGHRS and YFSETQ. The trim removed 4 bases at V and 5 bases at J, leaving 7 bases unmatched. CDR3 protein: CASSPDRGYTEAFF. DNA for the CDR3: TGCGCCAGCAGCCCAGACAGGGGCTATACTGAAGCTTTCTTT.

This sequence joins TRBV7-3 and TRBJ2-3; unclear D gene. The V end lost 2 bases, the J end lost 1 base, and 16 bases lay between the germline ends. This CDR3 is 17 amino acids long. Germline V lookup: CDR1 SGHTA, CDR2 FQGTGA. In DNA form, the CDR3 reads TGTGCCAGCAGCTTAGGTCTTTTGGAGCCAGGCACAGATACGCAGTATTTT. Protein: CASSLGLLEPGTDTQYF.

V and J are TRBV27 and TRBJ2-7; 7 positions agree with TRBD1. The CDR3 runs to 14 residues. Germline values: CDR1 MNHEY, CDR2 SMNVEV (reference sequence). Trimming took 5 bases from V and 3 from J; bases not matched to a gene: 7. CDR3 nucleotide sequence: TGTGCCAGCAGTAAGACCGGGACAGTCTACGAGCAGTACTTC. This encodes CASSKTGTVYEQYF.

This sequence joins TRBV28 and TRBJ2-6; 7 nucleotides line up with TRBD1. Per germline, CDR1 MDHEN and CDR2 SYDVKM. CDR3 length: 15 residues. The J segment lost 4 bases and the V segment lost 6 bases, leaving 6 bases of the junction unmatched. CDR3 sequence reads: CASRPTGTGANVLTF. CDR3 nucleotide sequence: TGTGCCAGCAGACCGACAGGGACGGGGGCCAACGTCCTGACTTTC.

This clone was seen many times. This chain connects TRBV27 to TRBJ1-6; 11 bases match TRBD1. The CDR3 spans 16 residues. Germline V gene lookup returns CDR1 MNHEY and CDR2 SMNVEV (reference sequence). V gave up 1 base and J gave up 9 bases; unmatched junction bases: 5. The CDR3 sequence is CASSLFFGTGGSPLHF. CDR3 sequence (DNA): TGTGCCAGCAGTTTATTTTTTGGGACAGGGGGTTCACCCCTCCACTTT.

V gene TRBV7-6 combines with J gene TRBJ1-6, with unresolved D. CDR3 size: 15 residues. Germline CDR1 and CDR2: SGHVS and FNYEAQ. V was cut by 1 base and J by 7 bases, with 11 bases left in between. The CDR3 region has the DNA TGTGCCAGCAGCTTAGAACAGAGCAGGAATTCACCCCTCCACTTT. As protein: CASSLEQSRNSPLHF.

This chain joins TRBV5-1 and TRBJ2-7; 7 bases are a match to TRBD2. Losses at the gene ends were 2 bases for V and 0 bases for J; bases not matched to a gene: 5. Germline CDR1 is SGHRS and CDR2 is YFSETQ. The CDR3 length is 15 residues. The CDR3 sequence is CASSFTSGGSYEQYF. DNA of the CDR3: TGCGCCAGCAGCTTTACCTCGGGGGGCTCCTACGAGCAGTACTTC.

CDR3 sequence reads: CASTTIAGGGETQYF. The CDR3 DNA follows: TGTGCCAGCACCACAATAGCGGGAGGTGGGGAGACCCAGTACTTC. V gene TRBV28 combines with J gene TRBJ2-5, with 10 bases identical to TRBD2. Germline loops: CDR1 MDHEN, CDR2 SYDVKM. CDR3 length: 15 residues. V was pared by 7 bases and J by 5 bases, with 10 bases of the junction left unmatched.

V gene TRBV11-2 combines with J gene TRBJ2-5; the D is unclear. CDR3 length equals 14 residues. Germline V gives CDR1 SGHAT, CDR2 FQNNGV. The ends were cut back, 0 bases at V and 5 bases at J, with 10 bases in the middle. For the CDR3, the DNA is TGTGCCAGCAGCTTAGACCCTATATCGGAGACCCAGTACTTC. Translation: CASSLDPISETQYF.

The chain is built from TRBV12-5 and TRBJ2-5; D not certain. Trimming took 4 bases from V and 2 from J, leaving 2 bases between them. Germline V gene lookup returns CDR1 LGHNT and CDR2 FRNRAP. CDR3 size: 11 residues. The CDR3 loop is CASGSQETQYF. The CDR3 bases are TGTGCTAGTGGTTCTCAAGAGACCCAGTACTTC.

The V call is TRBV9, the J call TRBJ1-6; weak D call: TRBD1 (6 bases). Trimming left V 3 bases short and J 7 bases short, with 14 bases between. CDR1 is SGDLS and CDR2 is YYNGEE in the germline V gene. The length of the CDR3 is 15 residues. CDR3 sequence: CASSGGTRPNSPLHF. The DNA of the CDR3 is TGTGCCAGCAGCGGGGGGACAAGGCCCAATTCACCCCTCCACTTT.

There are a few counts of this clone. J is TRBJ2-7 and V is TRBV6-5, with D possibly TRBD2 on 5 matching bases. V was clipped by 11 bases and J by 3 bases, with 14 bases between them. Germline assignment: CDR1 MNHEY and CDR2 SVGAGI. The CDR3 has 12 amino acids. The CDR3 DNA sequence: TGTGCCTCCGGGGAGTATAACTACGAGCAGTACTTC. The encoded protein is CASGEYNYEQYF.